This record concerns one TCR beta chain sequence. Its target is not known. Coverage ceases 3 residues before the CDR3 finishes, and the germline J gene fills in the end. Here immunoSEQ multiplex PCR was the method, and the copy in TCRdb shows in-frame clones only, minus some. This listing includes about 48,000 clones. This sample stems from a study of T cells in women clearing cervical HPV infection. Study as a whole: Women with histologically confirmed HPV16-related CIN3 or worse, 2 with invasive cancer, served as cases. Case blood was drawn when the lesion was first found; control blood after infection became undetectable.

Findings and limits, study-wide: CIN3+ cases had significantly higher TCR richness than controls; evenness did not differ.

The CDR3 has 14 amino acids. J was trimmed by 3 bases and V by 3 bases; bases with no gene match: 5. Germline CDR1 KGHSH, CDR2 LQKENI. The rearrangement uses TRBV18 and TRBJ2-7; TRBD1 agrees at 7 bases. This TCR derives from a woman aged 18 to 75 with a cervical HPV16 infection that either progressed to CIN3+ or cleared (not recorded which). The sequenced sample consisted of blood buffy coat. The CDR3 DNA, read in part, is TGTGCCAGCTCACCGGGACAGCTCCTCTACGAG. It yields the protein CASSPGQLLYE. The entire CDR3 protein reads CASSPGQLLYEQYF.